These T cell receptor beta chains were read from a single sample in a study of blood T cell repertoires in COVID-19. Produced via immunoSEQ multiplex PCR; TCRdb's table is partial and in-frame only. This table holds 250,000 to 300,000 clones, about 89% found once. The sample comprised peripheral blood. The receptors come from a woman aged 60-75 years with acute or convalescent COVID-19. Both conserved end residues are part of each CDR3. The D gene is left open where the match is weak. A row's size may be missing; if present it is once, few, many or a size class.

j_call: TRBJ1-1; v_call: TRBV9; clone_size: NA; d_call: NA; cdr3_aa: CASDPGGYMNTEAFF; cdr3_nt: TGTGCCAGCGATCCCGGGGGATACATGAACACTGAAGCTTTCTTT
j_call: TRBJ1-4; v_call: TRBV7-8; clone_size: NA; d_call: NA; cdr3_aa: CASSLSDFNEKLFF; cdr3_nt: TGTGCCAGCAGCCTTAGTGATTTTAATGAAAAACTGTTTTTT
j_call: TRBJ2-2; v_call: TRBV7-9; clone_size: NA; d_call: NA; cdr3_aa: CASSWAFYEELFF; cdr3_nt: TGTGCCAGCAGCTGGGCTTTTTACGAGGAGCTGTTTTTT
j_call: TRBJ2-7; v_call: TRBV4-3; clone_size: NA; d_call: TRBD1; cdr3_aa: CASSQGTGGGFYEQYF; cdr3_nt: TGCGCCAGCAGCCAAGGTACAGGGGGCGGTTTCTACGAGCAGTACTTC
j_call: TRBJ2-2; v_call: TRBV6-6; clone_size: NA; d_call: NA; cdr3_aa: CASSYTAGLYTGELFF; cdr3_nt: TGTGCCAGCAGTTACACGGCGGGGCTATACACCGGGGAGCTGTTTTTT
j_call: TRBJ1-2; v_call: TRBV5-5; clone_size: few; d_call: NA; cdr3_aa: CASSLVVYIDYGYTF; cdr3_nt: TGTGCCAGCAGCTTGGTTGTTTATATCGACTATGGCTACACCTTC
j_call: TRBJ1-4; v_call: TRBV5-1; clone_size: many; d_call: TRBD1; cdr3_aa: CASSLLGTGRDEKLFF; cdr3_nt: TGCGCCAGCAGCCTTTTGGGGACAGGGCGGGATGAAAAACTGTTTTTT
j_call: TRBJ2-1; v_call: TRBV7-9; clone_size: NA; d_call: NA; cdr3_aa: CASNTRRENEQFF; cdr3_nt: TGTGCCAGCAATACCAGGAGGGAGAATGAGCAGTTCTTC
j_call: TRBJ1-2; v_call: TRBV24-1; clone_size: NA; d_call: NA; cdr3_aa: CATSDGVSGYTF; cdr3_nt: TGTGCCACCAGTGACGGGGTTAGCGGCTACACCTTC
j_call: TRBJ1-2; v_call: TRBV24-1; clone_size: NA; d_call: TRBD1; cdr3_aa: CATSEGTDNRKDYGYTF; cdr3_nt: TGTGCCACCAGTGAGGGGACAGACAACAGAAAGGACTATGGCTACACCTTC
j_call: TRBJ1-2; v_call: TRBV6-5; clone_size: NA; d_call: TRBD1; cdr3_aa: CASNHRGLNYGYTF; cdr3_nt: TGTGCCAGCAACCACAGGGGGTTGAACTATGGCTACACCTTC
j_call: TRBJ1-1; v_call: TRBV5-1; clone_size: NA; d_call: TRBD1; cdr3_aa: CASSLGRDSRGEAFF; cdr3_nt: TGCGCCAGCAGCTTGGGACGGGACAGCCGAGGGGAAGCTTTCTTT
j_call: TRBJ1-2; v_call: TRBV5-8; clone_size: NA; d_call: TRBD1; cdr3_aa: CASSLKWDRANYGYTF; cdr3_nt: TGTGCCAGCAGCTTGAAGTGGGACAGAGCTAACTATGGCTACACCTTC
j_call: TRBJ2-1; v_call: TRBV27; clone_size: NA; d_call: NA; cdr3_aa: CASSLSERPWSSYNEQFF; cdr3_nt: TGTGCCAGCAGTTTATCGGAGCGGCCCTGGAGCTCCTACAATGAGCAGTTCTTC
j_call: TRBJ1-1; v_call: TRBV6-1; clone_size: NA; d_call: NA; cdr3_aa: CASSESGVRNTEAFF; cdr3_nt: TGTGCCAGCAGTGAATCGGGGGTGAGGAACACTGAAGCTTTCTTT
j_call: TRBJ2-2; v_call: TRBV4-1; clone_size: once; d_call: TRBD1; cdr3_aa: CASSQASGTGDTGELFF; cdr3_nt: TGCGCCAGCAGCCAAGCTAGTGGGACAGGGGACACCGGGGAGCTGTTTTTT
j_call: TRBJ2-7; v_call: TRBV5-1; clone_size: NA; d_call: NA; cdr3_aa: CASRGGYPYEQYF; cdr3_nt: TGCGCCAGCAGAGGGGGTTATCCCTACGAGCAGTACTTC
j_call: TRBJ2-1; v_call: TRBV7-3; clone_size: NA; d_call: TRBD2; cdr3_aa: CASSLTSGGAHEQFF; cdr3_nt: TGTGCCAGCAGCCTGACTAGCGGGGGGGCCCATGAGCAGTTCTTC
j_call: TRBJ1-5; v_call: TRBV28; clone_size: NA; d_call: NA; cdr3_aa: CASSYIRQPQHF; cdr3_nt: TGTGCCAGCAGTTACATCCGTCAGCCCCAGCATTTT
j_call: TRBJ1-1; v_call: TRBV7-9; clone_size: once; d_call: NA; cdr3_aa: CASSSVNTEAFF; cdr3_nt: TGTGCCAGCAGCTCAGTGAACACTGAAGCTTTCTTT
j_call: TRBJ2-1; v_call: TRBV3-1/TRBV3-2; clone_size: few; d_call: NA; cdr3_aa: CASSQDARVNEQFF; cdr3_nt: TGTGCCAGCAGCCAAGATGCCAGGGTAAATGAGCAGTTCTTC
j_call: TRBJ1-2; v_call: TRBV2; clone_size: NA; d_call: TRBD1; cdr3_aa: CASSKDRGLNYGYTF; cdr3_nt: TGTGCCAGCAGTAAGGACAGGGGGCTAAACTATGGCTACACCTTC
j_call: TRBJ2-3; v_call: TRBV19; clone_size: NA; d_call: TRBD2; cdr3_aa: CASSVGLAGGQDTQYF; cdr3_nt: TGTGCCAGTAGTGTGGGACTAGCGGGGGGCCAAGATACGCAGTATTTT
j_call: TRBJ1-5; v_call: TRBV11-1; clone_size: NA; d_call: NA; cdr3_aa: CASSLYSNQPQHF; cdr3_nt: TGTGCCAGCAGTCTTTATAGCAATCAGCCCCAGCATTTT
j_call: TRBJ2-3; v_call: TRBV28; clone_size: few; d_call: TRBD1; cdr3_aa: CASSLQGAGTDTQYF; cdr3_nt: TGTGCCAGCAGTCTACAGGGGGCGGGTACAGATACGCAGTATTTT
j_call: TRBJ2-1; v_call: TRBV5-1; clone_size: NA; d_call: TRBD1; cdr3_aa: CASSLTGDTYNEQFF; cdr3_nt: TGCGCCAGCAGCCTAACAGGGGATACCTACAATGAGCAGTTCTTC
j_call: TRBJ2-7; v_call: TRBV10-3; clone_size: NA; d_call: NA; cdr3_aa: CAISDFAGRSSYEQYF; cdr3_nt: TGTGCCATCAGTGACTTTGCAGGGCGTTCCTCCTACGAGCAGTACTTC
j_call: TRBJ2-1; v_call: TRBV29-1; clone_size: NA; d_call: TRBD2; cdr3_aa: CSVKSGGAMYEQFF; cdr3_nt: TGCAGCGTTAAAAGCGGGGGGGCTATGTATGAGCAGTTCTTC
j_call: TRBJ2-2; v_call: TRBV6-2/TRBV6-3; clone_size: NA; d_call: TRBD1; cdr3_aa: CASSGQGAGGELFF; cdr3_nt: TGTGCCAGCAGTGGACAGGGGGCGGGCGGGGAGCTGTTTTTT
j_call: TRBJ1-1; v_call: TRBV27; clone_size: NA; d_call: NA; cdr3_aa: CASSLWRTEAFF; cdr3_nt: TGTGCCAGCAGTTTATGGAGGACTGAAGCTTTCTTT
j_call: TRBJ1-2; v_call: TRBV3-1/TRBV3-2; clone_size: NA; d_call: NA; cdr3_aa: CASSQVGGTNYGYTF; cdr3_nt: TGTGCCAGCAGCCAAGTCGGGGGAACTAACTATGGCTACACCTTC
j_call: TRBJ2-1; v_call: TRBV18; clone_size: once; d_call: TRBD1; cdr3_aa: CASSSNRLWTGGRYNEQFF; cdr3_nt: TGTGCCAGCTCGTCAAACCGGTTGTGGACAGGGGGCAGATACAATGAGCAGTTCTTC
j_call: TRBJ1-2; v_call: TRBV6-5; clone_size: few; d_call: NA; cdr3_aa: CASSRDRSGGYTF; cdr3_nt: TGTGCCAGCAGCCGAGACAGGTCTGGGGGCTACACCTTC
j_call: TRBJ2-5; v_call: TRBV19; clone_size: NA; d_call: TRBD2; cdr3_aa: CASRGPPGLAGGETQYF; cdr3_nt: TGTGCCAGTCGGGGGCCACCGGGACTAGCGGGAGGCGAGACCCAGTACTTC
j_call: TRBJ2-7; v_call: TRBV7-9; clone_size: once; d_call: NA; cdr3_aa: CASSGETGVSEQYF; cdr3_nt: TGTGCCAGCAGCGGAGAGACCGGGGTCTCCGAGCAGTACTTC
j_call: TRBJ2-5; v_call: TRBV5-5; clone_size: NA; d_call: NA; cdr3_aa: CASSLAGTPTGETQYF; cdr3_nt: TGTGCCAGCAGCTTGGCTGGGACGCCAACAGGGGAGACCCAGTACTTC
j_call: TRBJ1-5; v_call: TRBV19; clone_size: NA; d_call: NA; cdr3_aa: CASSIAQGGSYQPQHF; cdr3_nt: TGTGCCAGTAGTATAGCCCAGGGTGGTTCGTATCAGCCCCAGCATTTT
j_call: TRBJ2-1; v_call: TRBV27; clone_size: NA; d_call: TRBD2; cdr3_aa: CASSLSSGGYNEQFF; cdr3_nt: TGTGCCAGCAGTTTAAGTAGCGGGGGTTACAATGAGCAGTTCTTC
j_call: TRBJ1-5; v_call: TRBV5-1; clone_size: NA; d_call: NA; cdr3_aa: CASSPHSNQPQHF; cdr3_nt: TGCGCCAGCAGCCCCCATAGCAATCAGCCCCAGCATTTT
j_call: TRBJ2-4; v_call: TRBV4-1; clone_size: NA; d_call: TRBD2; cdr3_aa: CASYGPSAGMSLAKNIQYF; cdr3_nt: TGCGCCAGCTACGGCCCCTCAGCGGGAATGTCCTTAGCCAAAAACATTCAGTACTTC
j_call: TRBJ2-1; v_call: TRBV19; clone_size: NA; d_call: TRBD2; cdr3_aa: CASTTSGGHNEQFF; cdr3_nt: TGTGCCAGCACCACTAGCGGGGGACACAATGAGCAGTTCTTC